This TCR beta chain originates from a study of blood T cell repertoires in COVID-19. Study-wide context: Samples of COVID-19 (acute and convalescent) were obtained from the United States, Italy and Spain. From T cells, B-cell-depleted T cells, or PBMCs came the material, which was cDNA or gDNA.

CDR1 is LGHNA, CDR2 YNFKEQ, per germline. The CDR3 is 16 residues long. Trimming pared 0 bases from V and 6 bases from J, leaving 15 bases between. Original data processing: Scientists estimated how many nucleated cells there were by amplifying reference gene primers. The protocol was immunoSEQ multiplex PCR, while the TCRdb copy is restricted to in-frame clones and leaves out a portion. V and J calls and clone size are copied from that table; D and trimming were computed from the DNA. Of about 250,000 clones listed, about 89% were seen once; the top ten hold around 1.5%. This clone has a single count.

The receptor was derived from a woman aged 55-69 years who had recovered from COVID-19. The V and J genes are TRBV4-2 and TRBJ2-1; weak D call: TRBD1 (6 bases). What was sequenced was peripheral blood. In DNA, the CDR3 is TGTGCCAGCAGCCAAGATGCCAGGGGCCGAGGCAATGAGCAGTTCTTC. Its protein is CASSQDARGRGNEQFF.